This TCR beta chain was recorded in a study of identical twins. A single record per CDR3 protein comes from TCRdb applying MiXCR to the 5' RACE reads. The sample gives 430,000 or so distinct CDR3 sequences, roughly 26% of which show up once; 2.9% is in the top ten. This CDR3 region has 15 residues. From germline, CDR1 is SNHLY and CDR2 FYNNEI. V was pared by 1 base and J by 7 bases, with 16 bases between. Separately, the same data were catalogued under a study of T cells expressing NK-cell markers.

The clonotype originates from a woman aged 18-29 years in good health. The chain joins TRBV2 to TRBJ1-2; possibly TRBD1 for D (5 bases). Sequencing input: CD4+ T cells sorted from blood. CDR3 amino acids: CASSEVLLRGRGYTF. The CDR3 DNA is TGTGCCAGCAGTGAAGTCCTCTTGCGGGGCCGTGGCTACACCTTC. The complete variable domain, with remaining parts taken from reference TRBV2 and TRBJ1-2, reads EPEVTQTPSHQVTQMGQEVILRCVPISNHLYFYWYRQILGQKVEFLVSFYNNEISEKSEIFDDQFSVERPDGSNFTLKIRSTKLEDSAMYFCASSEVLLRGRGYTFGSGTRLTVV.